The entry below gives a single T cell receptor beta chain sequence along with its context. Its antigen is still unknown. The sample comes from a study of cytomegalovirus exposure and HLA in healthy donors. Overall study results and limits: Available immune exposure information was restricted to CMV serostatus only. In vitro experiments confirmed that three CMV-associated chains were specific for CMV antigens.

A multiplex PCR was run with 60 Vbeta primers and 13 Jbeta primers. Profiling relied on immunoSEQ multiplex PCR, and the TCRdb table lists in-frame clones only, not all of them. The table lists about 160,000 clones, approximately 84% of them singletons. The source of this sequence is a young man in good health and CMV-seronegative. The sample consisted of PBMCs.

The CDR3 nucleotides read TGTGCCACCAGCACCGAGCAGCGGGGGTACACCGGGGAGCTGTTTTTT. Amino acids: CATSTEQRGYTGELFF. The rearrangement joins TRBV15 to TRBJ2-2; 8 bases agree with TRBD2. Germline CDR1 LNHNV, CDR2 YYDKDF (reference sequence). The V and J ends lost 4 bases and 3 bases, in that order; junction bases with no gene match: 7. CDR3 length equals 16 residues.